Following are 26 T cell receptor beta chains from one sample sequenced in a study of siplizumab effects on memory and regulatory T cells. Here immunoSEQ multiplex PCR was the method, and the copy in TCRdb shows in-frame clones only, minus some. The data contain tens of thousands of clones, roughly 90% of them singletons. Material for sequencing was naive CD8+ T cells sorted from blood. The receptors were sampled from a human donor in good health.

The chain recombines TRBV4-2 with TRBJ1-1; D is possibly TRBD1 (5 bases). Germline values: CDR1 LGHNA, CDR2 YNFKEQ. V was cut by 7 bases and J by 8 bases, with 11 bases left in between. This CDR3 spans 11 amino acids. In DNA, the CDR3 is TGTGCCAGCAACCAGGGACGGGAAGCTTTCTTT. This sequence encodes CASNQGREAFF.

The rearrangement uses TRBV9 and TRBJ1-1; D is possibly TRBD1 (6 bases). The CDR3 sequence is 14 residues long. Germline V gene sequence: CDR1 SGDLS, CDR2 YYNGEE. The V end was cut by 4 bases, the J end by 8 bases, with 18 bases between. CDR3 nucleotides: TGTGCCAGCAGCCCAACAGGGTCACCACGCGAAGCTTTCTTT. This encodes CASSPTGSPREAFF.

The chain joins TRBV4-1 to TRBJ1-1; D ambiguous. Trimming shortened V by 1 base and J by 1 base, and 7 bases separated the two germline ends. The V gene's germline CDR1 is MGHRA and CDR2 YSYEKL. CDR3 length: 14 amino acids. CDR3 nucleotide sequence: TGCGCCAGCAGCCAAGCCGGAGGGAACACTGAAGCTTTCTTT. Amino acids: CASSQAGGNTEAFF.

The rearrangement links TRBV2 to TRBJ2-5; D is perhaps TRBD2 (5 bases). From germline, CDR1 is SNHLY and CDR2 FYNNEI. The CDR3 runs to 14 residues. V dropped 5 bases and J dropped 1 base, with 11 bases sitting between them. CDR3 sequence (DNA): TGTGCCAGCAGTATAGAGGGAATCCAAGAGACCCAGTACTTC. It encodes CASSIEGIQETQYF.

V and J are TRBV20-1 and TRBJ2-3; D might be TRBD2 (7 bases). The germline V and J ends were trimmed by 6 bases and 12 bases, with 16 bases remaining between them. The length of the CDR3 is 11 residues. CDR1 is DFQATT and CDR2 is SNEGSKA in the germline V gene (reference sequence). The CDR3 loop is CSAGGGLHQYF. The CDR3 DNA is TGCAGTGCGGGAGGGGGACTGCACCAGTATTTT.

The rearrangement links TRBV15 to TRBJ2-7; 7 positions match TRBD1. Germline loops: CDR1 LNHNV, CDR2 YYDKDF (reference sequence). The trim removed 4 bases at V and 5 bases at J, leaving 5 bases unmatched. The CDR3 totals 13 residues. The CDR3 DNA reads TGTGCCACCAGCACCAGACAGGGCCACGAGCAGTACTTC. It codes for CATSTRQGHEQYF.

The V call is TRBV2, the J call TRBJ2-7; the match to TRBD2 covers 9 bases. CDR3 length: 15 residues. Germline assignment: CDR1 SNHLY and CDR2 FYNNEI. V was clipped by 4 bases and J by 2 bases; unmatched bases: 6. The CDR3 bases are TGTGCCAGCAGTGTTGGGGCGGGAGGGCCCTACGAGCAGTACTTC. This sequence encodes CASSVGAGGPYEQYF.

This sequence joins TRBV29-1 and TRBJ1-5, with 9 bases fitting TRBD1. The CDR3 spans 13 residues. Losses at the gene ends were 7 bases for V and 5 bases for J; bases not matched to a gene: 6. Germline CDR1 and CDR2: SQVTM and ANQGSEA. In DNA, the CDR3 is TGCAGCGGGGGACAGGGTTTTGATCAGCCCCAGCATTTT. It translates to CSGGQGFDQPQHF.

CDR3 sequence (DNA): TGTGCCAGCAGTGAAGCCCCAGGATCCTACGAGCAGTACTTC. Translation gives CASSEAPGSYEQYF. V and J are TRBV2 and TRBJ2-7; D call uncertain. The germline V gene encodes CDR1 SNHLY and CDR2 FYNNEI. Trimming took 0 bases from V and 1 from J, leaving 7 bases between them. The CDR3 is made up of 14 amino acids.

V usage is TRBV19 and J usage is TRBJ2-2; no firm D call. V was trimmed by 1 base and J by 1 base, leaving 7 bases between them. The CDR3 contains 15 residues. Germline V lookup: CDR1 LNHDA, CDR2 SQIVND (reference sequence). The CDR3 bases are TGTGCCAGTAGTATAGGGGCGGTGAACACCGGGGAGCTGTTTTTT. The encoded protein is CASSIGAVNTGELFF.

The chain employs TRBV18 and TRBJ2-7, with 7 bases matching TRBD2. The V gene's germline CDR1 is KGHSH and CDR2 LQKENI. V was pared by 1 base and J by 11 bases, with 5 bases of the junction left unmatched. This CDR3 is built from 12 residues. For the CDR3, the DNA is TGTGCCAGCTCACCACGGGAGGGAGGGGAGTACTTC. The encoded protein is CASSPREGGEYF.

The chain's CDR3 is CASSSPGLALETQYF. The DNA of the CDR3 is TGTGCCAGCAGTTCTCCGGGACTAGCGTTGGAGACCCAGTACTTC. The J gene is TRBJ2-5, the V gene TRBV6-5; 10 bases fit TRBD2. Per the germline V gene, CDR1 is MNHEY and CDR2 is SVGAGI. V shed 4 bases and J 5 bases; nucleotides not matched to a gene: 7. CDR3 length: 15 residues.

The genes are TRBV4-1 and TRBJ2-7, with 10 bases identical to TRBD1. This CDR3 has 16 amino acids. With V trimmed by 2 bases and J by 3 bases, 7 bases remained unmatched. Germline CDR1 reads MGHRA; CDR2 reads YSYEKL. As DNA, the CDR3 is TGCGCCAGCAGCCAATTACCGGGACAGGGGCTCTACGAGCAGTACTTC. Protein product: CASSQLPGQGLYEQYF.

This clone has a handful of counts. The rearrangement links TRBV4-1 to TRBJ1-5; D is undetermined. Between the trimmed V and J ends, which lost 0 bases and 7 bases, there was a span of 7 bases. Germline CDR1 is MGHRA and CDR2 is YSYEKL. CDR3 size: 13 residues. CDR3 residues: CASSQEVTQPQHF. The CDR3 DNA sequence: TGCGCCAGCAGCCAAGAAGTAACACAGCCCCAGCATTTT.

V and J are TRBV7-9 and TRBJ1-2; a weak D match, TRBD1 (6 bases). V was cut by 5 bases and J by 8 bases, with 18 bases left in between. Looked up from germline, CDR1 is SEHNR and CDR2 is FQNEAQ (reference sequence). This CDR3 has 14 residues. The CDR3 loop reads CASSPSIGGAGYTF. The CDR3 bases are TGTGCCAGCAGCCCCTCGATTGGGGGCGCAGGCTACACCTTC.

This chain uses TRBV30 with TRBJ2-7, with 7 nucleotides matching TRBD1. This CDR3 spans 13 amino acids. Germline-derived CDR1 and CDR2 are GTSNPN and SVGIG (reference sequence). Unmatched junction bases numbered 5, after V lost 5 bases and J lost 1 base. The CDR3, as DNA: TGTGCCTGGGATACAGGGGTTTCCTACGAGCAGTACTTC. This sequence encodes CAWDTGVSYEQYF.

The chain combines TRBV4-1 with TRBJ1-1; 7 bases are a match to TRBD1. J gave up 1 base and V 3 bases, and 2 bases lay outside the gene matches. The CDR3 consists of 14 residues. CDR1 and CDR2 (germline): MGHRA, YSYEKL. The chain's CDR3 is CASSQRTGNTEAFF. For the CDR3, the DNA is TGCGCCAGCAGCCAGAGGACAGGGAACACTGAAGCTTTCTTT.

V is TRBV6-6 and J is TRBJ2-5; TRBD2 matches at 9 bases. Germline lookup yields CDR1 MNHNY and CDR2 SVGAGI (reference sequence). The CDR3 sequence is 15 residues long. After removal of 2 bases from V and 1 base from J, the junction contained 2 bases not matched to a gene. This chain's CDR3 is CASSYVTSGQETQYF. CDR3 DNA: TGTGCCAGCAGTTACGTGACTAGCGGCCAAGAGACCCAGTACTTC.

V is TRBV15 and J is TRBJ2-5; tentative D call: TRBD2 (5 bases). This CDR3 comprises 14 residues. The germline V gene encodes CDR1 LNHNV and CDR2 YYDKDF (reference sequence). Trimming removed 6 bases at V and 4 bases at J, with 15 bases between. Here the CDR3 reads CATRGSSSLETQYF. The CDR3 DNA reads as TGTGCCACCAGGGGGAGTAGTAGTTTAGAGACCCAGTACTTC. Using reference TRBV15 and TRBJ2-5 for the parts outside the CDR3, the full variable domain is DAMVIQNPRYQVTQFGKPVTLSCSQTLNHNVMYWYQQKSSQAPKLLFHYYDKDFNNEADTPDNFQSRRPNTSFCFLDIRSPGLGDTAMYLCATRGSSSLETQYFGPGTRLLVL.

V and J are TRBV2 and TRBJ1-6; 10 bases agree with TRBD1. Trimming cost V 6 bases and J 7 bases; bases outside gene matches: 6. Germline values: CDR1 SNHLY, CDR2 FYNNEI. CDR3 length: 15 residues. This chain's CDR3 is CASRRQGAQNSPLHF. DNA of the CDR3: TGTGCCAGCAGGAGACAGGGGGCTCAGAATTCACCCCTCCACTTT.

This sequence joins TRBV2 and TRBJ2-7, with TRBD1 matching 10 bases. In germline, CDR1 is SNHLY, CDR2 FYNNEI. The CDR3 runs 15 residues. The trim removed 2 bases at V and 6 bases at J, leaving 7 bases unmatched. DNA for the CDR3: TGTGCCAGCAGTGAACGGGCGGGACAGGGGCGCGAGCAGTACTTC. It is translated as CASSERAGQGREQYF.

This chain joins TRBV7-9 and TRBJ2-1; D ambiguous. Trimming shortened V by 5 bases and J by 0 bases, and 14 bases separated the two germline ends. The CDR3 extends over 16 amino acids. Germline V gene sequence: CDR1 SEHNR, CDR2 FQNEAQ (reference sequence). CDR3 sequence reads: CASSPWGGGSYNEQFF. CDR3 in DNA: TGTGCCAGCAGCCCGTGGGGTGGCGGCTCCTACAATGAGCAGTTCTTC.

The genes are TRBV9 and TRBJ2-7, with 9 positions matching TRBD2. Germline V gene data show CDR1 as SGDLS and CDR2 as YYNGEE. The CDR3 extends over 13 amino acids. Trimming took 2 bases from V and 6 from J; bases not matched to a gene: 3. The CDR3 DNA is TGTGCCAGCAGCGTCGCGGGAGGGGGCGAGCAGTACTTC. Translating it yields CASSVAGGGEQYF.

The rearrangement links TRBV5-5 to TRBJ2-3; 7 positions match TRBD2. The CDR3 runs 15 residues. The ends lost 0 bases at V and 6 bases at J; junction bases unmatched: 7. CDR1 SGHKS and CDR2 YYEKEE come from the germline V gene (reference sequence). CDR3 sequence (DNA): TGTGCCAGCAGCTTGGGGACTAGTGGTTCGGATACGCAGTATTTT. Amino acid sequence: CASSLGTSGSDTQYF.

CDR3 sequence: CASSPFNTEAFF. The DNA of the CDR3 is TGTGCCAGCAGCCCCTTCAACACTGAAGCTTTCTTT. The gene calls are TRBV5-5 and TRBJ1-1; D remains ambiguous. The CDR3 totals 12 residues. Germline CDR1 is SGHKS and CDR2 is YYEKEE (reference sequence). V was cut by 4 bases and J by 2 bases, with 6 bases left in between.

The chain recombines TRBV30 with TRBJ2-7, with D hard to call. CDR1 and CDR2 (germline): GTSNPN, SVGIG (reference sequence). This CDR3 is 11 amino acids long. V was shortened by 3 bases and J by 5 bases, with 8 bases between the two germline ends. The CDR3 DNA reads TGTGCCTGGAGGGCTCAACACGAGCAGTACTTC. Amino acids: CAWRAQHEQYF.